A single sample gave rise to the 12 T cell receptor beta chains below, sequenced in a study of cytomegalovirus exposure and HLA in healthy donors. PCR used 60 Vbeta primers and 13 Jbeta primers. Assay: immunoSEQ multiplex PCR; the TCRdb copy retains only in-frame clones and omits some. The sample lists hundreds of thousands of clones, approximately 78% occurring once. The sequencing input was PBMCs. The receptor source for this set is a boy between 10 and 17 years old in good health and CMV-seronegative.

The gene calls are TRBV28 and TRBJ1-2, with D perhaps TRBD1 (6 bases). The V end was cut by 6 bases, the J end by 0 bases, with 8 bases between. The CDR3 is 13 residues long. Germline values: CDR1 MDHEN, CDR2 SYDVKM. CDR3 DNA: TGTGCCAGCAGGTGGACAGCTAACTATGGCTACACCTTC. It specifies CASRWTANYGYTF.

This clone showed up just a few times. For the CDR3, the DNA is TGTGCCATGGGACAGGGCCCACTAACGAACACCGGGGAGCTGTTTTTT. Residues: CAMGQGPLTNTGELFF. The rearrangement uses TRBV19 and TRBJ2-2; the match to TRBD1 covers 9 bases. Per the germline V gene, CDR1 is LNHDA and CDR2 is SQIVND (reference sequence). With 10 bases clipped from V and 0 bases from J, the junction kept 9 bases outside the gene matches. This CDR3 is 16 amino acids long.

This clone was found a few times. V is TRBV5-4 and J is TRBJ1-1, with 10 bases lining up with TRBD1. CDR1 is SGHNT, CDR2 YYREEE, per germline (reference sequence). V lost 4 bases to trimming and J lost 1 base; unmatched junction nucleotides: 4. The CDR3 length is 15 residues. The CDR3 loop is CASSAGQGTNTEAFF. The CDR3 DNA follows: TGTGCCAGCAGCGCGGGACAGGGGACGAACACTGAAGCTTTCTTT.

In nucleotides, the CDR3 is TGCGCCAGCAGCTTGGCCGAGCGGGGGGCCTCTGGGGCCAACGTCCTGACTTTC. It codes for CASSLAERGASGANVLTF. The chain couples TRBV5-1 to TRBJ2-6, with TRBD2 matching over 9 bases. After removal of 0 bases from V and 0 bases from J, the junction contained 4 bases not matched to a gene. The CDR3 totals 18 residues. The germline CDR1 and CDR2 sequences are SGHRS and YFSETQ.

This clone turned up a few times. The chain carries TRBV29-1 and TRBJ1-1, with D maybe TRBD1 (6 bases). V dropped 3 bases and J dropped 7 bases, with 12 bases sitting between them. The CDR3 contains 12 residues. Germline V gene sequence: CDR1 SQVTM, CDR2 ANQGSEA. For the CDR3, the DNA is TGCAGCGTTGAGGGGGCAGTCTTTGAAGCTTTCTTT. It codes for CSVEGAVFEAFF.

J is TRBJ1-2 and V is TRBV30; TRBD1 might be the D (5 bases). This CDR3 comprises 18 residues. V was cut by 3 bases and J by 2 bases, with 25 bases left in between. Germline-derived CDR1 and CDR2 are GTSNPN and SVGIG (reference sequence). DNA for the CDR3: TGTGCCTGGAGGTTAAATAGTTGGTACAGGTTGAAGAACTATGGCTACACCTTC. This codes for CAWRLNSWYRLKNYGYTF.

The chain is built from TRBV7-9 and TRBJ2-1; 12 nucleotides match TRBD2. The germline CDR1 and CDR2 sequences are SEHNR and FQNEAQ (reference sequence). V dropped 3 bases and J dropped 7; count of bases not matched to a gene: 4. The CDR3 consists of 15 residues. In nucleotides, the CDR3 is TGTGCCAGCAGCTTTGAACTAGCGGGAGGAAATGAGCAGTTCTTC. This encodes CASSFELAGGNEQFF.

V gene TRBV29-1 combines with J gene TRBJ2-1; no definite D call. This CDR3 region has 11 residues. V was clipped by 4 bases and J by 6 bases, with 7 bases between them. Germline V gene lookup returns CDR1 SQVTM and CDR2 ANQGSEA. This CDR3 is CSVVLGNEQFF. CDR3 DNA sequence: TGCAGCGTTGTGCTAGGCAATGAGCAGTTCTTC.

This chain links TRBV19 with TRBJ1-6, with D maybe TRBD1 (6 bases). The length of the CDR3 is 14 residues. Germline V gene data show CDR1 as LNHDA and CDR2 as SQIVND (reference sequence). V shed 5 bases and J shed 3 bases, with 8 bases lying between them. CDR3 region: CASSAQGYNSPLHF. The CDR3 DNA reads TGTGCCAGTAGTGCACAGGGCTATAATTCACCCCTCCACTTT.

This chain uses TRBV30 with TRBJ1-4; D unresolved. The CDR3 has 13 amino acids. The germline V gene encodes CDR1 GTSNPN and CDR2 SVGIG (reference sequence). V was trimmed by 4 bases and J by 5 bases, leaving 11 bases between them. The CDR3 loop reads CAWTISHNEKLFF. CDR3 DNA: TGTGCCTGGACAATCAGTCACAATGAAAAACTGTTTTTT.

The chain uses TRBV7-9 and TRBJ1-5, with 9 bases aligning to TRBD1. V lost 4 bases, J lost 2 bases, and 9 bases stayed unmatched. The germline V gene has CDR1 SEHNR and CDR2 FQNEAQ (reference sequence). The CDR3 loop spans 17 amino acids. The CDR3 nucleotides read TGTGCCAGCAGCTCCTACCTACAGGGGGCTGGCAATCAGCCCCAGCATTTT. Its protein is CASSSYLQGAGNQPQHF. The variable domain in full, with the rest retrieved from reference TRBV7-9 and TRBJ1-5, is DTGVSQNPRHKITKRGQNVTFRCDPISEHNRLYWYRQTLGQGPEFLTYFQNEAQLEKSRLLSDRFSAERPKGSFSTLEIQRTEQGDSAMYLCASSSYLQGAGNQPQHFGDGTRLSIL.

This chain uses TRBV5-1 with TRBJ1-1; 7 positions match TRBD1. This CDR3 is built from 18 residues. The V gene end was trimmed by 3 bases and the J gene end by 0 bases; junction bases not matched to a gene: 14. Germline V CDR1 and CDR2: SGHRS, YFSETQ. In DNA form, the CDR3 reads TGCGCCAGCAGCTGGGGGTATGGACAGGAGAACATGAACACTGAAGCTTTCTTT. Protein product: CASSWGYGQENMNTEAFF.